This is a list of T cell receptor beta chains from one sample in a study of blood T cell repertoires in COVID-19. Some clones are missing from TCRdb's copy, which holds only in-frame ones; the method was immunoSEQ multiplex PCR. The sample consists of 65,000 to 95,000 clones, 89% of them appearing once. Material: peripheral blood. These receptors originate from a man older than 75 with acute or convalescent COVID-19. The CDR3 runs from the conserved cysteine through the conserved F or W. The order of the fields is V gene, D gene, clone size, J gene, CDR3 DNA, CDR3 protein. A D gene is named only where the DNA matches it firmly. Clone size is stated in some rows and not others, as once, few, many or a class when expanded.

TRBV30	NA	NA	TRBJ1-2	TGTGCCTGGAGTGTTCCCCCCCAGAACCATGGCTACACCTTC	CAWSVPPQNHGYTF
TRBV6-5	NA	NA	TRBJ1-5	TGTGCCAGCAGTTACTCGGGGCAAAGCAATCAGCCCCAGCATTTT	CASSYSGQSNQPQHF
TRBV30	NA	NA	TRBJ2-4	TGTGCCTGGATGAGCTGGGCCAAAAACATTCAGTACTTC	CAWMSWAKNIQYF
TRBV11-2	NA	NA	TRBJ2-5	TGTGCCAGCAGCTTAGCGGTTTCTAGCGCAGAGACCCAGTACTTC	CASSLAVSSAETQYF
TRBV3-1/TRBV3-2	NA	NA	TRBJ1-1	TGTGCCAGCAGCCAAGGGGGCGTCACTGAAGCTTTCTTT	CASSQGGVTEAFF
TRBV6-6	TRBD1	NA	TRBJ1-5	TGTGCCAGCAGGCTGACAGGGGGCAGCAATCAGCCCCAGCATTTT	CASRLTGGSNQPQHF
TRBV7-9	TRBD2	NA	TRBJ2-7	TGTGCCAGCAGTCCGACTAGCGGAACTCCCTACGAGCAGTACTTC	CASSPTSGTPYEQYF
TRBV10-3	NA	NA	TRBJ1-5	TGTGCCATCAGTGAAGGGGAGGGTACTCAGCCCCAGCATTTT	CAISEGEGTQPQHF
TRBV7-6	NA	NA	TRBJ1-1	TGTGCCAGCGGGCAGGGTGTCGCTTTCTTT	CASGQGVAFF
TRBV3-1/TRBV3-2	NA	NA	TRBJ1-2	TGTGCCAGCAGGGCGACAAACTATGGCTACACCTTC	CASRATNYGYTF
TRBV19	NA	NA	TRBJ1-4	TGTGCCAGTAAAGCGCAGCTAGCAACTAATGAAAAACTGTTTTTT	CASKAQLATNEKLFF
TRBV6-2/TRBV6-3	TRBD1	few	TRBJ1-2	TGTGCCAGCAGCCCAGGGGGCTATGGCTACACCTTC	CASSPGGYGYTF
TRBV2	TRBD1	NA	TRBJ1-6	TGTGCCAGCAGGGGGGACAGAGCCCATAATTCACCCCTCCACTTT	CASRGDRAHNSPLHF
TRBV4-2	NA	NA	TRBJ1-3	TGTGCCAGCAGCCAAGACGGACAGCCGCCCGTCTCTGGAAACACCATATATTTT	CASSQDGQPPVSGNTIYF
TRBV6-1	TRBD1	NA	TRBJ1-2	TGTGCCAGCAGTGAAAGTCCTTGGACAGGGCTGAACTATGGCTACACCTTC	CASSESPWTGLNYGYTF
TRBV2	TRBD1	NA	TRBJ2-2	TGTGCCAGCGTGGGACAGGGGGTGGCCGGGGAGCTGTTTTTT	CASVGQGVAGELFF
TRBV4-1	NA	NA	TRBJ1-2	TGCGCCAGCAGCCAAGTGATTCCCGGGGATGGCTACACCTTC	CASSQVIPGDGYTF
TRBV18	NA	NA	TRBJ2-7	TGTGCCAGCTCACCGGGAGGGGGGCCCTACGAGCAGTACTTC	CASSPGGGPYEQYF
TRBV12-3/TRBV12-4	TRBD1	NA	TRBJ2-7	TGTGCCAGCGGACAGGGGGGTCGTTACGAGCAGTACTTC	CASGQGGRYEQYF
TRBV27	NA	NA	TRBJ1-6	TGTGCCAGCAGGCCCGGACAGTATAATTCACCCCTCCACTTT	CASRPGQYNSPLHF
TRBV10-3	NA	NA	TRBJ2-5	TGTGCCATCAGCTCCGGGGCGGGGGAGACCCAGTACTTC	CAISSGAGETQYF
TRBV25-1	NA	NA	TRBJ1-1	TGTGCCAGCAGTGAACCCGGGAACACTGAAGCTTTCTTT	CASSEPGNTEAFF
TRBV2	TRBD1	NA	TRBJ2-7	TGTGCCAGCAGTGGGCCAGGGGGCGAGCAGTACTTC	CASSGPGGEQYF
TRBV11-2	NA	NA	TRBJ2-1	TGTGCCAGCAGCTTAGTTGGCAGTTACAATGAGCAGTTCTTC	CASSLVGSYNEQFF
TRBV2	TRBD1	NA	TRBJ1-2	TGTGCCAGCACCGAACAGGGGGCCAACTATGGCTACACCTTC	CASTEQGANYGYTF